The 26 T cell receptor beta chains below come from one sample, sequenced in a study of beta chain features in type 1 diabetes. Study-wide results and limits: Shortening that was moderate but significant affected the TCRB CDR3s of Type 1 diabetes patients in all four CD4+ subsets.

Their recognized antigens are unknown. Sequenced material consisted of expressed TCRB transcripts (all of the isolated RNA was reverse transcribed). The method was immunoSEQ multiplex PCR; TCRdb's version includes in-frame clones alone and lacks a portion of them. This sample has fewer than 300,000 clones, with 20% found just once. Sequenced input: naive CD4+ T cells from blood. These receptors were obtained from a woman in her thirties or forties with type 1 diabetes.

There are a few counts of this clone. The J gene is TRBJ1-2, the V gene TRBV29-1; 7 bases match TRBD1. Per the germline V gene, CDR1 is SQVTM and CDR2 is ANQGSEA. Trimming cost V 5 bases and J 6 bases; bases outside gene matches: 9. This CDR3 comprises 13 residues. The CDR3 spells CSVQPTGWNGYTF. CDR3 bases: TGCAGCGTTCAACCGACAGGGTGGAATGGCTACACCTTC. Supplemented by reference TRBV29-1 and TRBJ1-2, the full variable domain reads SAVISQKPSRDICQRGTSLTIQCQVDSQVTMMFWYRQQPGQSLTLIATANQGSEATYESGFVIDKFPISRPNLTFSTLTVSNMSPEDSSIYLCSVQPTGWNGYTFGSGTRLTVV.

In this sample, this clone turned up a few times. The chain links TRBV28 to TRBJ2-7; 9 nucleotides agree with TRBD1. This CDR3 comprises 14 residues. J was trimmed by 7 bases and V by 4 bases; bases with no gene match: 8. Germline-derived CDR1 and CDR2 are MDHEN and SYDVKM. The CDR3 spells CASSSPQGAGEQYF. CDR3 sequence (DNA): TGTGCCAGCAGTTCCCCACAGGGGGCTGGAGAGCAGTACTTC.

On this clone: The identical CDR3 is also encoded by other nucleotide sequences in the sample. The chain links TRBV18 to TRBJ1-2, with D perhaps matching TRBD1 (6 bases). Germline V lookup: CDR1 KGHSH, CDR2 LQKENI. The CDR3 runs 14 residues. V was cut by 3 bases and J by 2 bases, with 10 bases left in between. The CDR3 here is CASSPGDTNYGYTF. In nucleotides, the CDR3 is TGTGCCAGCTCACCCGGGGACACGAACTATGGCTACACCTTC.

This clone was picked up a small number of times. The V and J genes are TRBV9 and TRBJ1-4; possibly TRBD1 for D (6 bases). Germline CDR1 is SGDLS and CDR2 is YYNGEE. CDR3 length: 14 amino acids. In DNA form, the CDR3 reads TGTACACACCTCGCTAGGCAGGGGAGTGAAAAACTGTTTTTT. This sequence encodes CTHLARQGSEKLFF.

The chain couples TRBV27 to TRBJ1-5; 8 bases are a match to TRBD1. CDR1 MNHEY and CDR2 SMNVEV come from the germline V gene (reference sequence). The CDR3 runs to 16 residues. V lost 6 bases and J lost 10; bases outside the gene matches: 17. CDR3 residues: CASRTIGQGAAGPQHF. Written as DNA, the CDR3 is TGTGCCAGCAGGACAATTGGACAGGGCGCTGCTGGACCCCAGCATTTT.

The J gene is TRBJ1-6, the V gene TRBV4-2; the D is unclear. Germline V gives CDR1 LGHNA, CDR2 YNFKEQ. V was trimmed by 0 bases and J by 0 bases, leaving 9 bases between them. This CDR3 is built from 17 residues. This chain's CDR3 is CASSQDPRGSYNSPLHF. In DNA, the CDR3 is TGTGCCAGCAGCCAAGATCCTCGGGGCTCCTATAATTCACCCCTCCACTTT.

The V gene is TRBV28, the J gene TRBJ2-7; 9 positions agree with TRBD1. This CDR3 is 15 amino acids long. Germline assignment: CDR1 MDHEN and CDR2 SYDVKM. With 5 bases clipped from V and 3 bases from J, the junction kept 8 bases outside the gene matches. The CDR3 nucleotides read TGTGCCAGCAGTGCCCCTCGGACAGGGGACTACGAGCAGTACTTC. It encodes CASSAPRTGDYEQYF.

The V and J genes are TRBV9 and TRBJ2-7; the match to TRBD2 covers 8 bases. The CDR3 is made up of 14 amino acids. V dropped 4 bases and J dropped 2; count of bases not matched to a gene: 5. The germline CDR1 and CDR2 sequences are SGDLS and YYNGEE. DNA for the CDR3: TGTGCCAGCAGCACCGGGGGGGGGACCTACGAGCAGTACTTC. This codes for CASSTGGGTYEQYF.

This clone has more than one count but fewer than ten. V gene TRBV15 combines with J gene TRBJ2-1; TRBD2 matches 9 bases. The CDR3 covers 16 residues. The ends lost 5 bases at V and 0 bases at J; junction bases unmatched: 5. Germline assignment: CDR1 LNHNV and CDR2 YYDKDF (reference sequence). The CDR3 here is CATSRGGRGSYNEQFF. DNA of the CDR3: TGTGCCACCAGCCGGGGCGGGAGGGGCTCCTACAATGAGCAGTTCTTC.

The CDR3 sequence: CASSYSSKSHYEQYF. CDR3 bases: TGTGCCAGCAGTTACTCGAGTAAGAGCCACTACGAGCAGTACTTC. This chain uses TRBV6-5 with TRBJ2-7; D is undetermined. V gave up 0 bases and J gave up 3 bases, with 12 bases separating them. The CDR3 runs 15 residues. Per germline, CDR1 MNHEY and CDR2 SVGAGI.

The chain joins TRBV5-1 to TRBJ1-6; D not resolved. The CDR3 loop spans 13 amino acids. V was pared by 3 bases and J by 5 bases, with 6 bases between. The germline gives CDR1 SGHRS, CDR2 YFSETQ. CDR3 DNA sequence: TGCGCCAGCAGCTCGGGAGATAATTCACCCCTCCACTTT. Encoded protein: CASSSGDNSPLHF.

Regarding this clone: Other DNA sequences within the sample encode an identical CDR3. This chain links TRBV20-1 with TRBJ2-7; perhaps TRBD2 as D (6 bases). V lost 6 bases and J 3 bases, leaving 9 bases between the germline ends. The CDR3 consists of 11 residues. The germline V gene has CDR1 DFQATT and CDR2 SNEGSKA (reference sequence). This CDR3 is CSAGGVYEQYF. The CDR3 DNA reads TGCAGTGCCGGGGGAGTCTACGAGCAGTACTTC.

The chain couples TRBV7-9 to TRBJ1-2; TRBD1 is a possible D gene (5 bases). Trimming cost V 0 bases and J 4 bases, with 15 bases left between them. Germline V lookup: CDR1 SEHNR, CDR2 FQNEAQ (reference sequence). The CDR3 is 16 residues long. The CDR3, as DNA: TGTGCCAGCAGCTTAGCGCTTACTTGGGGCGGCTATGGCTACACCTTC. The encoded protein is CASSLALTWGGYGYTF.

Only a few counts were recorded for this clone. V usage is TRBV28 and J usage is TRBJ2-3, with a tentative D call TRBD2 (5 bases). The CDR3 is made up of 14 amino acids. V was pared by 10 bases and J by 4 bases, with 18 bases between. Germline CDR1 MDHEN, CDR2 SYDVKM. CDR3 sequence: CATNPAGGADTQYF. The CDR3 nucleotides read TGTGCCACCAACCCCGCTGGAGGAGCAGATACGCAGTATTTT.

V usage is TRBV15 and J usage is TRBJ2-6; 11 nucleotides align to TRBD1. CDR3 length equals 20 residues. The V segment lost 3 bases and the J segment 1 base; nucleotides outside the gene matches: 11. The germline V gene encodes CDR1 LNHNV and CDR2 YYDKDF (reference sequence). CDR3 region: CATSSYPPDRGLSGANVLTF. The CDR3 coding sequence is TGTGCCACCAGCAGTTACCCCCCGGACAGGGGGCTTTCTGGGGCCAACGTCCTGACTTTC.

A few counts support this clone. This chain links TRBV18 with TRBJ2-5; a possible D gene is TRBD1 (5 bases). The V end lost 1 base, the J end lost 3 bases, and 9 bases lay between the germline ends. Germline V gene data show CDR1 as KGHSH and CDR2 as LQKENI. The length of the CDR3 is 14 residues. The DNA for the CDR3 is TGTGCCAGCTCACCACGTATAGGGGAAGAGACCCAGTACTTC. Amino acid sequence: CASSPRIGEETQYF. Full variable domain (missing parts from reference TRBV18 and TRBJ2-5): NAGVMQNPRHLVRRRGQEARLRCSPMKGHSHVYWYRQLPEEGLKFMVYLQKENIIDESGMPKERFSAEFPKEGPSILRIQQVVRGDSAAYFCASSPRIGEETQYFGPGTRLLVL.

This CDR3 reads CASSWAGETQYF. The CDR3, as DNA: TGTGCCAGCAGCTGGGCTGGGGAGACCCAGTACTTC. This rearrangement joins TRBV11-2 to TRBJ2-5; D remains ambiguous. CDR1 is SGHAT and CDR2 is FQNNGV in the germline V gene. This CDR3 region has 12 residues. Trimming left V 4 bases short and J 5 bases short, with 8 bases between.

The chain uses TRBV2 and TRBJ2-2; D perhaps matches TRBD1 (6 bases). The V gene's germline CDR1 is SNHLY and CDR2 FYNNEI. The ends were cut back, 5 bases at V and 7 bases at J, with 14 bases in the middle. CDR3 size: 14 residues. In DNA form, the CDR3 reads TGTGCCAGCAGTTTTGGACAGTCGGGCGGGGAGCTGTTTTTT. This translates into CASSFGQSGGELFF.

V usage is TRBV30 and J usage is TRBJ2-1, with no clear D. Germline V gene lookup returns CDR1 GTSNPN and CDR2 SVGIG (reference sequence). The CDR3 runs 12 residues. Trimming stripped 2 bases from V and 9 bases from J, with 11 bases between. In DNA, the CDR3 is TGTGCCTGGAGTATCCCTCCGGGTGAGCAGTTCTTC. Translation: CAWSIPPGEQFF.

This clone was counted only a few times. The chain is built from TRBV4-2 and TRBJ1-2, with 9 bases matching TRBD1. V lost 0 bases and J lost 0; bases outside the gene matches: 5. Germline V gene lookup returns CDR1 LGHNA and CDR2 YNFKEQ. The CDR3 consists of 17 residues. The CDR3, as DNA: TGTGCCAGCAGCCAAGATCATGGGACAGGGTCTAACTATGGCTACACCTTC. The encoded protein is CASSQDHGTGSNYGYTF.

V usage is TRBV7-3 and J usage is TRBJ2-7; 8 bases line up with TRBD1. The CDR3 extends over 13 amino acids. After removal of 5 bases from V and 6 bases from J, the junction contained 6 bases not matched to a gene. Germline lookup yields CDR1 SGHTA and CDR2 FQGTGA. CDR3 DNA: TGTGCCAGCAGCCAGGACAGGGACGGCGAGCAGTACTTC. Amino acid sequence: CASSQDRDGEQYF.

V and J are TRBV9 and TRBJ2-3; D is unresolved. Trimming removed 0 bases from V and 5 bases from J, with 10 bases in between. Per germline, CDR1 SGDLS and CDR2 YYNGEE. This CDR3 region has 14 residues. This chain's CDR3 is CASSVVLRGDTQYF. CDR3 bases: TGTGCCAGCAGCGTAGTGCTCCGCGGAGATACGCAGTATTTT.

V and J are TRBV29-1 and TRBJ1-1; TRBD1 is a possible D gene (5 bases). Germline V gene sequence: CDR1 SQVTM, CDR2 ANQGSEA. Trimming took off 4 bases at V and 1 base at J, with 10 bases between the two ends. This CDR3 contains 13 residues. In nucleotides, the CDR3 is TGCAGCGTTGGGGGCATTACGAACACTGAAGCTTTCTTT. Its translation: CSVGGITNTEAFF. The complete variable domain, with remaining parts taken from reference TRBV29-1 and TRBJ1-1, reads SAVISQKPSRDICQRGTSLTIQCQVDSQVTMMFWYRQQPGQSLTLIATANQGSEATYESGFVIDKFPISRPNLTFSTLTVSNMSPEDSSIYLCSVGGITNTEAFFGQGTRLTVV.

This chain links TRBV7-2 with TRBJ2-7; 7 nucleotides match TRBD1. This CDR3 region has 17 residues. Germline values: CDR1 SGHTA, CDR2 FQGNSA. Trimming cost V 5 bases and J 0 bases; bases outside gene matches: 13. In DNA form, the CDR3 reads TGTGCCAGCAGCCGCGGCCCCGGGACAGCGCTCTCCTACGAGCAGTACTTC. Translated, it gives CASSRGPGTALSYEQYF. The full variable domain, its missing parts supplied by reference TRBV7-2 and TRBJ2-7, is GAGVSQSPSNKVTEKGKDVELRCDPISGHTALYWYRQSLGQGLEFLIYFQGNSAPDKSGLPSDRFSAERTGGSVSTLTIQRTQQEDSAVYLCASSRGPGTALSYEQYFGPGTRLTVT.

CDR3 protein: CASSPSREYDGYTF. The CDR3 DNA follows: TGTGCCAGCAGCCCTTCCAGGGAATATGATGGCTACACCTTC. This rearrangement joins TRBV7-9 to TRBJ1-2; a possible D gene is TRBD1 (5 bases). V was cut by 5 bases and J by 6 bases, with 16 bases left in between. CDR1 and CDR2 (germline): SEHNR, FQNEAQ (reference sequence). The CDR3 has 14 residues.

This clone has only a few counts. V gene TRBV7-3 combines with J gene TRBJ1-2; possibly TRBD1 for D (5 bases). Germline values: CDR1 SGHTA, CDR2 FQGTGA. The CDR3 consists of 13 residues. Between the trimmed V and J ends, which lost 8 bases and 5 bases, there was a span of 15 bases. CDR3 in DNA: TGTGCCAGCGGGTCCGGGGGTACATATGGCTACACCTTC. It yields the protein CASGSGGTYGYTF.